The following is a TCR beta chain sequence with its context. Both 60 Vbeta primers and 13 Jbeta primers went into the PCR. The protocol was immunoSEQ multiplex PCR, while the TCRdb copy is restricted to in-frame clones and leaves out a portion. The data show 150,000 to 200,000 clones, nearly 80% seen once. The entry originates in a study of cytomegalovirus exposure and HLA in healthy donors. Across the whole study: A prior analysis found 117 million unique TCR beta sequences from around 190 million T cells.

The CDR3 has 12 residues. The ends were cut back, 2 bases at V and 10 bases at J, with 11 bases in the middle. Germline loops: CDR1 SGHAT, CDR2 FQDESV (reference sequence). Sequencing used PBMCs. The receptor was isolated from a woman in her forties in good health and CMV-seronegative. The chain recombines TRBV11-1 with TRBJ1-1; tentative D call: TRBD1 (6 bases). CDR3 nucleotides: TGTGCCAGCAGCTTATTCCAGGGGCGAGCTTTCTTT. It yields the protein CASSLFQGRAFF.